The rows below give T cell receptor beta chains drawn from one sample of a study of a mutant IDH1 vaccine in newly diagnosed glioma. Antigens of these TCRs are unknown. Clones were read by immunoSEQ multiplex PCR, and TCRdb kept only the in-frame ones, dropping some. Of about 26,000 clones detected, 79% appear once; the ten largest clones hold approximately 7%. Specimen: PBMCs, collected from a glioma patient whose treatment included an IDH1 peptide vaccine. These receptors were obtained from a middle-aged man with glioma. Some clones in this sample may be carry-over from other donors' samples. Each CDR3 is given with its conserved first and last residue. D genes are given only for firm matches. A row's size may be missing; if present it is once, few, many or a size class.

size | J | D | V | DNA | CDR3
NA | TRBJ2-3 | TRBD2 | TRBV5-6 | TGTGCCAGCAGCCGAGTCGCTAGCGGGTTAAGCACAGATACGCAGTATTTT | CASSRVASGLSTDTQYF
NA | TRBJ1-6 | NA | TRBV30 | TGTGCCTGGAGTGTGATGCTACGGGGACTGAGGAATTCACCCCTCCACTTT | CAWSVMLRGLRNSPLHF
NA | TRBJ1-4 | TRBD1 | TRBV28 | TGTGCCAGCAGAAGGGGACAGGGGCCGCAAAAACTGTTTTTT | CASRRGQGPQKLFF
NA | TRBJ2-5 | TRBD2 | TRBV5-3 | TGTGCCAGAAGATTGAGCGGGGGGGAAGAGACCCAGTACTTC | CARRLSGGEETQYF
NA | TRBJ1-1 | NA | TRBV14 | TGTGCCAGCAGCCAAGTCGGGGTTGGCACTGAAGCTTTCTTT | CASSQVGVGTEAFF
NA | TRBJ2-7 | TRBD1 | TRBV7-2 | TGTGCCAGCAGCTACACCGGGGACAGGGACTACGAGCAGTACTTC | CASSYTGDRDYEQYF
once | TRBJ2-1 | TRBD2 | TRBV4-2 | TGTGCCAGCAGCCAAGAGATTAGCGGGACCTCCTACAATGAGCAGTTCTTC | CASSQEISGTSYNEQFF
NA | TRBJ2-7 | TRBD2 | TRBV18 | TGTGCCAGCTCACCATCGACTAGCGGGGGCCACGAGCAGTACTTC | CASSPSTSGGHEQYF
NA | TRBJ2-3 | NA | TRBV9 | TGTGCCAGCAGCGCGGTCGCAGATACGCAGTATTTT | CASSAVADTQYF
NA | TRBJ2-1 | TRBD2 | TRBV6-1 | TGTGCCAGCAGTGAACTAGCGGGGGGGTACAATGAGCAGTTCTTC | CASSELAGGYNEQFF
once | TRBJ1-2 | NA | TRBV15 | TGTGCCACCAGCAGACCCGGGGCGTATGGCTACACCTTC | CATSRPGAYGYTF
NA | TRBJ2-5 | NA | TRBV19 | TGTGCCAGTAGTATACAAGTGGACCGGCACCAAGAGACCCAGTACTTC | CASSIQVDRHQETQYF
few | TRBJ1-2 | NA | TRBV4-1 | TGCGCCAGCAGTCCTCTGGGGACGAGCTATGGCTACACCTTC | CASSPLGTSYGYTF
few | TRBJ2-2 | NA | TRBV6-1 | TGTGCCAGCAGTGCCGGGGTTAACACCGGGGAGCTGTTTTTT | CASSAGVNTGELFF
NA | TRBJ1-2 | NA | TRBV7-8 | TGTGCCAGCAGCTTATTTGCAGGGGTAAACTATGGCTACACCTTC | CASSLFAGVNYGYTF
few | TRBJ1-1 | NA | TRBV4-1 | TGCGCCAGCAGCCCCAGATACATGAACACTGAAGCTTTCTTT | CASSPRYMNTEAFF
NA | TRBJ2-7 | NA | TRBV7-7 | TGTGCCAGCAGCTTAGGGGCGGGGCCTTCCTACGAGCAGTACTTC | CASSLGAGPSYEQYF
once | TRBJ1-4 | NA | TRBV7-9 | TGTGCCAGCAGCCAGGCGGGAGCGGGGAATGAAAAACTGTTTTTT | CASSQAGAGNEKLFF
NA | TRBJ2-1 | NA | TRBV7-9 | TGTGCCAGCAGCTTAGTGGGACGAAGCTCCTACAATGAGCAGTTCTTC | CASSLVGRSSYNEQFF
NA | TRBJ2-3 | TRBD2 | TRBV5-4 | TGTGCCAGCAGCCCGGTAGCGGGGGCTGGCACAGATACGCAGTATTTT | CASSPVAGAGTDTQYF
NA | TRBJ2-7 | NA | TRBV5-1 | TGCGCCAGCAGCTTGCAGAGTTCCTACGAGCAGTACTTC | CASSLQSSYEQYF
once | TRBJ1-2 | TRBD1 | TRBV11-2 | TGTGCCAGCAGCTCGATACAGGGGGCGAGGCCTTTTGGCTACACCTTC | CASSSIQGARPFGYTF
NA | TRBJ1-5 | NA | TRBV2 | TGTGCCAGCAGTGAAGACAGGGACAATCAGCCCCAGCATTTT | CASSEDRDNQPQHF
NA | TRBJ1-1 | NA | TRBV15 | TGTGCCACCAGCAGCTGGGGACTGAGGAACACTGAAGCTTTCTTT | CATSSWGLRNTEAFF
NA | TRBJ1-1 | TRBD1 | TRBV7-3 | TGTGCCAGCAGCCGTTCCGGGACAGGACTTGACACTGAAGCTTTCTTT | CASSRSGTGLDTEAFF
NA | TRBJ1-4 | TRBD1 | TRBV2 | TGTGCCAGCAGTGAGAGACGGACAGGGAATAATGAAAAACTGTTTTTT | CASSERRTGNNEKLFF
NA | TRBJ2-2 | NA | TRBV29-1 | TGCAGCGTTGAACCCGGTGATACCGGGGAGCTGTTTTTT | CSVEPGDTGELFF
NA | TRBJ2-5 | NA | TRBV5-1 | TGCGCCAGCAGCTTGGGGGGTGGGGGACCGGTGGAGACCCAGTACTTC | CASSLGGGGPVETQYF
NA | TRBJ1-1 | TRBD1 | TRBV6-1 | TGTGCCAGCAGTGAAGGGGACAGTGAAGCTTTCTTT | CASSEGDSEAFF
few | TRBJ1-3 | NA | TRBV18 | TGTGCCAGCTCACCACGGGCGGTGAGCTCTGGAAACACCATATATTTT | CASSPRAVSSGNTIYF
NA | TRBJ2-7 | NA | TRBV9 | TGTGCCAGCAGCGTAGGAGCCCTCCCGACCTCCTACGAGCAGTACTTC | CASSVGALPTSYEQYF
NA | TRBJ2-7 | NA | TRBV25-1 | TGTGCCAGCAGTGAATACGGATCCTACGAGCAGTACTTC | CASSEYGSYEQYF
NA | TRBJ1-1 | NA | TRBV19 | TGTGCCAGTAAGTCGGATGATGTGGGAACTGAAGCTTTCTTT | CASKSDDVGTEAFF
NA | TRBJ1-4 | NA | TRBV11-1 | TGTGCCAGCAGCCCCGGACAGACTAATGAAAAACTGTTTTTT | CASSPGQTNEKLFF
NA | TRBJ2-7 | NA | TRBV18 | TGTGCCAGCTCACCTATTCCGACAGGTGACTACGAGCAGTACTTC | CASSPIPTGDYEQYF
NA | TRBJ2-6 | TRBD1 | TRBV19 | TGTGCCAGTCGTGAGGGACAGGGGGCGGTCTTTGGGGCCAACGTCCTGACTTTC | CASREGQGAVFGANVLTF
NA | TRBJ2-3 | NA | TRBV6-5 | TGTGCCAGCAGTAGAGAGCGGAGCACAGATACGCAGTATTTT | CASSRERSTDTQYF
few | TRBJ1-4 | NA | TRBV19 | TGTGCCAGTAGTCCTCCGGGGGGGCCATGGGAACTGTTTTTT | CASSPPGGPWELFF
NA | TRBJ2-7 | TRBD1 | TRBV19 | TGTGCCACGACAGGGGGACCTCGGGAGCAGTACTTC | CATTGGPREQYF
NA | TRBJ2-1 | NA | TRBV7-9 | TGTGCCAGCAGCCAGGTGGGGGAGCAGTTCTTC | CASSQVGEQFF